A single TCR beta chain is shown here with its context. What this receptor recognizes is not known. No much larger clone exists at a distance of one base, and base qualities are not known. Peripheral blood CD8+ and CD4+ T cells from healthy donors, Susac syndrome patients and multiple sclerosis patients were profiled using high-throughput TCR beta sequencing. Healthy donors were age- and sex-matched controls. Bulk CD8+ and CD4+ T cells were purified magnetically by negative isolation, whereas CD8+ TEMRA cells were enriched by FACS. Blood was drawn into EDTA tubes, processed within 24 hours, and PBMCs were isolated by density gradient centrifugation. PBMCs intended for TCR sequencing were cryopreserved in liquid nitrogen and were subsequently thawed in a 37 degrees C water bath. The sorted or isolated CD4+, CD8+ and CD8+ TEMRA cells had a purity of 90% or higher. This sample was included in a study of CD8 T cells in Susac syndrome (dated by TCRdb to the late 2010s). As for the study more broadly: Whether CD8+ T cell activation and differentiation in Susac syndrome was antigen driven was tested using repertoire sequencing.

What the research found in general, with its limitations: The study acknowledged that relatively few individuals were included in the TCR sequencing and HLA analysis.

A distance of 6 bases separates the germline ends of V and J, which lose 2 bases and 2 bases respectively. The CDR3 runs 13 residues from the cysteine to the phenylalanine. The read is trimmed to its CDR3 DNA, 39 bases read in frame from base 1. Reading the germline V gene (reference sequence) gives CDR1 MNHNY and CDR2 SVGAGI. RNA was extracted using the RNeasy kit, and roughly 0.45 to 1 ug of the RNA was reverse transcribed with random hexamers. The immunoSEQ multiplex PCR assay, covering 54 Vbeta and 13 Jbeta segments, was used to amplify TCR beta CDR3 regions. PCR amplification bias was corrected by using a synthetic template baseline for primer optimization and computational correction. Regarding the original processing steps: Only productive sequences were kept, with reads annotated to V, D and J genes according to IMGT and analyzed in immunoSEQ Analyzer. Clonality was calculated as one minus the Shannon entropy normalized by log2 of the number of productive unique sequences. For each patient and control, public and private clones were evaluated within the 100 most prevalent clones. Clones were defined as Susac-specific if absent from the healthy and MS cohorts, from 1052 published viral clones and from other ImmuneACCESS disease sequences. The public sequencing data were trimmed at Q25 with fastp and processed into clonotypes with MiXCR by TCRdb, which kept only in-frame beta chains. Each CDR3 protein appears once, grouped with its most common genes and DNA. The V and J calls were not made by the authors but by TCRdb's processing. The table for this sample lists some 120,000 distinct CDR3 sequences; approximately 96% of them were counted only once. The top ten clones comprise 0.065% to 0.1% of the sample.

This sequence originates from a human donor in good health. Source material: CD4+ T cells from PBMCs. The chain is encoded by TRBV6-6 joined to TRBJ1-2, with the D gene uncertain. This receptor has the CDR3 CASSYGQNYGYTF. The DNA sequence follows: TGTGCCAGCAGTTACGGGCAGAACTATGGCTACACCTTC.